This TCR beta chain was identified in a study of PD-L1 blockade in urothelial cancer. Findings of the study overall: Pretreatment TCR clonality in blood under the median foretold superior survival.

Repertoires were generated with immunoSEQ multiplex PCR, while TCRdb's copy carries only in-frame clones and drops some. The profile shows fewer than 30,000 clones, about four fifths of them singletons. The CDR3 spans 14 residues. Per germline, CDR1 MNHNS and CDR2 SASEGT. V dropped 7 bases and J dropped 2 bases, with 12 bases sitting between them. In the case of this clone: What it recognizes is unknown.

This receptor was taken from a man in his sixties or seventies with urothelial cancer. The rearrangement joins TRBV6-1 to TRBJ2-1; TRBD1 is a possible D gene (6 bases). Sequences were derived from PBMCs, sampled around atezolizumab (anti-PD-L1) treatment. The CDR3 sequence: CASTDSGAYNEQFF. The CDR3 DNA reads as TGTGCCAGCACAGACTCAGGGGCCTACAATGAGCAGTTCTTC.